This entry concerns a single T cell receptor beta chain. Its cognate antigen is unknown. Sequenced by immunoSEQ multiplex PCR; TCRdb stores in-frame clones only, minus some. The repertoire holds around 40,000 clones, with roughly two thirds as singletons. This specimen belongs to a study of cytotoxic CD8 clonotypes in ibrutinib-treated CLL. The wider study: Average yields of about 260,000 productive templates and approximately 94,000 productive rearrangements characterized the samples. Study-level results: Baseline clonality exceeded age-matched healthy donors and tracked circulating CD8+ T-cell counts.

Trimming removed 5 bases from V and 7 bases from J; junction bases left unmatched: 8. From germline, CDR1 is MNHNS and CDR2 SASEGT. The CDR3 runs 14 residues. This clonotype was obtained from a human donor with chronic lymphocytic leukemia. Specimen: PBMCs, collected at disease progression, from a patient treated with ibrutinib. The chain is built from TRBV6-1 and TRBJ1-2; 9 nucleotides match TRBD1. CDR3 sequence: CASSSRDRVGGYTF. The CDR3 DNA sequence: TGTGCCAGCAGTTCTAGGGACAGGGTTGGTGGCTACACCTTC.